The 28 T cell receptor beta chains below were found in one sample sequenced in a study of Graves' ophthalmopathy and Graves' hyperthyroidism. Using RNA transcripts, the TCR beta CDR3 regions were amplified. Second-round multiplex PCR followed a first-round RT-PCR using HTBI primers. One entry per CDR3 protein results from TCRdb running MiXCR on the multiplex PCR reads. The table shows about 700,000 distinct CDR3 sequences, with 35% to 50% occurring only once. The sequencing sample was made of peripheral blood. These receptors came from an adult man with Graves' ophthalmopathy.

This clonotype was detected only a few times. The CDR3 DNA is TGTGCCAGCAGCTTAGGCCTGGCGACAGGGTGGTACACCTTC. It is translated as CASSLGLATGWYTF. The chain has TRBV13 and TRBJ1-2; 7 nucleotides line up with TRBD1. Germline V gene sequence: CDR1 PRHDT, CDR2 FYEKMQ (reference sequence). The V segment lost 0 bases and the J segment 11 bases; nucleotides outside the gene matches: 9. The CDR3 is 14 residues long.

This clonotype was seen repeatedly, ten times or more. CDR3 region: CASSPDRVNTEAFF. The CDR3, as DNA: TGTGCCAGTAGCCCTGACAGGGTGAACACTGAAGCTTTCTTT. This chain uses TRBV7-9 with TRBJ1-1; 7 bases line up with TRBD1. The germline CDR1 and CDR2 sequences are SEHNR and FQNEAQ (reference sequence). After removal of 9 bases from V and 0 bases from J, the junction contained 7 bases not matched to a gene. The CDR3 has 14 residues.

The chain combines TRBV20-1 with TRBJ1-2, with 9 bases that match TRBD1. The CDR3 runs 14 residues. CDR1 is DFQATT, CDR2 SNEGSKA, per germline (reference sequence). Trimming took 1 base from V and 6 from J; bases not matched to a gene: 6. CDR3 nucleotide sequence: TGCAGTGCTAGAGGGGACAGGGAAGCAAATGGCTACACCTTC. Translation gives CSARGDREANGYTF.

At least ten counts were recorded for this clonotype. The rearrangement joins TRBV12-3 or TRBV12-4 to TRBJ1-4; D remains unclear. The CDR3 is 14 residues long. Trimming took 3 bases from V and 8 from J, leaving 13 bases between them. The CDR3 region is CASSFSSKEEKLFF. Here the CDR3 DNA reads TGTGCCAGCAGTTTTTCATCGAAGGAAGAAAAACTGTTTTTT.

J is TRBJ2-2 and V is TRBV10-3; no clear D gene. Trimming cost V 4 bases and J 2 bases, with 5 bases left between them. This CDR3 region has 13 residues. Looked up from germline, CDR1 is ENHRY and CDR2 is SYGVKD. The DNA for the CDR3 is TGTGCCATCAGTGGGCTTAACACCGGGGAGCTGTTTTTT. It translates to CAISGLNTGELFF.

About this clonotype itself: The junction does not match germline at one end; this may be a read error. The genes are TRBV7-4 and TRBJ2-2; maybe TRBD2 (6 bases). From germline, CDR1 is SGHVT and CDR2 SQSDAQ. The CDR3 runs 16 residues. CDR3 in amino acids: CASSQNHGSGTGELFF. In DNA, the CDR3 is TGCGCCAGCAGCCAAAATCACGGGAGTGGAACCGGGGAGCTGTTTTTT. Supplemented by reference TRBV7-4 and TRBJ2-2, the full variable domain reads GAGVSQSPRYKVAKRGRDVALRCDSISGHVTLYWYRQTLGQGSEVLTYSQSDAQRDKSGRPSGRFSAERPERSVSTLKIQRTEQGDSAVYLCASSQNHGSGTGELFFGEGSRLTVL.

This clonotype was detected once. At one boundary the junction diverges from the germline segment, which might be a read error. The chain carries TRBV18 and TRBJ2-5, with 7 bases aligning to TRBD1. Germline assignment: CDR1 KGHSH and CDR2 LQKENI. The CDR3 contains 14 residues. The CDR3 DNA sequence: TGTGCCAGCTCCCCACAGGGGCAGTGGGAGACCCAGTACTTC. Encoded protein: CASSPQGQWETQYF.

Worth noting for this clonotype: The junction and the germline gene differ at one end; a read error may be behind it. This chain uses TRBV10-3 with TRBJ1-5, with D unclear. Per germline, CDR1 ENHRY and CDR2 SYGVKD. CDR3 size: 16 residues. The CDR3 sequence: CASSHGEKYSNQPQHF. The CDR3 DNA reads TGTGCCAGCAGTCACGGTGAAAAGTATAGCAATCAGCCCCAGCATTTT.

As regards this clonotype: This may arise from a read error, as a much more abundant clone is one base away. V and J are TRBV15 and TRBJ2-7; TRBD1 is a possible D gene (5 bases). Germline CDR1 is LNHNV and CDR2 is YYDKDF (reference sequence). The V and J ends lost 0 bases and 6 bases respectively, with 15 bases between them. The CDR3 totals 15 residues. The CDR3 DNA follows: TGTGCCACCAGCAGAGAGGCAGGGCGATACTGCGAGCAGTACTTC. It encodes CATSREAGRYCEQYF.

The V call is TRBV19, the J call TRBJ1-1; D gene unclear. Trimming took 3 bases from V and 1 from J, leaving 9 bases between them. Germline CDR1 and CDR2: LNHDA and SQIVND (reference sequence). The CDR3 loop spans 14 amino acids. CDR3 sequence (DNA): TGTGCCAGTAGTATGGAGGCGAGGAACACTGAAGCTTTCTTT. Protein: CASSMEARNTEAFF.

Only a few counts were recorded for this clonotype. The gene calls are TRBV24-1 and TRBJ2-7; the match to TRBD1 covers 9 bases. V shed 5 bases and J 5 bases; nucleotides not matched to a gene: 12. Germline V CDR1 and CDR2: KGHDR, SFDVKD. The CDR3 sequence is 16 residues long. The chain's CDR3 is CATSGVGQGTLDEQYF. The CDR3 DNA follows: TGTGCCACCAGTGGGGTCGGACAGGGGACCCTAGACGAGCAGTACTTC.

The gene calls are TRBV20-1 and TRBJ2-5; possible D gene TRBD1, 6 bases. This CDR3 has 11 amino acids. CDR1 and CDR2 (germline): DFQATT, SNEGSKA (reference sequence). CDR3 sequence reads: CSPQGRETQYF. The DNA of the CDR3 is TGCAGCCCCCAGGGGAGAGAGACCCAGTACTTC.

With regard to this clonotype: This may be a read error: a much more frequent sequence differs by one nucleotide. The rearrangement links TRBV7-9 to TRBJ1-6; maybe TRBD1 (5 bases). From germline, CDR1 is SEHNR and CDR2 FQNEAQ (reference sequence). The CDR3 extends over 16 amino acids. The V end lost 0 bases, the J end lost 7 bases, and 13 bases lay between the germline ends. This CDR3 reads CASSLAAGTNNSPLHF. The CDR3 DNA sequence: TGTGCCAGCAGCTTAGCGGCCGGGACGAACAATTCACCCCTCCACTTT.

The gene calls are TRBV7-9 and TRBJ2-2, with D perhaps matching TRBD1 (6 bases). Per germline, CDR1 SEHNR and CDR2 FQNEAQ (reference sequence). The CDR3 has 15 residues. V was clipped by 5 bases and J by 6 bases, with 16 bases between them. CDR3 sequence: CASSAQGPGAGELFF. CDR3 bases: TGTGCCAGCAGCGCCCAGGGGCCCGGGGCCGGGGAGCTGTTTTTT.

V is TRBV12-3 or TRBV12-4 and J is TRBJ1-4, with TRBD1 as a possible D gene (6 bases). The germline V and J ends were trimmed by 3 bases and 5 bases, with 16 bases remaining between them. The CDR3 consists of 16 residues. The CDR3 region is CASSFRGRSLNEKLFF. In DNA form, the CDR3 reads TGTGCCAGCAGTTTCAGGGGACGATCCTTGAATGAAAAACTGTTTTTT.

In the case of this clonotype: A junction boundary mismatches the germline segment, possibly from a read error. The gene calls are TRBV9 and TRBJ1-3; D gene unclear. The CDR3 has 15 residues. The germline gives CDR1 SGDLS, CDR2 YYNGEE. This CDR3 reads CAGSLEGSRGNTIYF. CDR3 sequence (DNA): TGTGCCGGCAGCCTCGAGGGTTCTCGTGGAAACACCATATATTTT.

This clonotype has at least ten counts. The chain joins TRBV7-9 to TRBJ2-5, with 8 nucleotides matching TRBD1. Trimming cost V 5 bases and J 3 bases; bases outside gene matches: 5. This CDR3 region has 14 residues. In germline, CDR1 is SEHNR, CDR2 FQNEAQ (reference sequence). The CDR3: CASSDAGGEETQYF. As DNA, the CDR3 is TGTGCCAGCAGCGACGCAGGGGGCGAAGAGACCCAGTACTTC.

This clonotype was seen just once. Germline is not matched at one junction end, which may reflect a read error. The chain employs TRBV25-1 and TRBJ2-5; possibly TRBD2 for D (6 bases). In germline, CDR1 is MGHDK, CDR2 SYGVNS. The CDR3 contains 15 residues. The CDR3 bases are TGTGCCAGCAGTAAACTAGCCGGAGGGCAAGAAACCCAGTACTTC. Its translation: CASSKLAGGQETQYF.

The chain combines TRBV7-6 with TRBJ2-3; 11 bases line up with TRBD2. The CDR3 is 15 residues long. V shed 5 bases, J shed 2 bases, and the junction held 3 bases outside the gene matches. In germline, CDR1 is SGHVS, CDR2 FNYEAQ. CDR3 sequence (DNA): TGTGCCAGCAGCCCTAGCGGGGGGCCCACAGATACGCAGTATTTT. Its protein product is CASSPSGGPTDTQYF. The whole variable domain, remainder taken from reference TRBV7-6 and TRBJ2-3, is GAGVSQSPRYKVTKRGQDVALRCDPISGHVSLYWYRQALGQGPEFLTYFNYEAQQDKSGLPNDRFSAERPEGSISTLTIQRTEQRDSAMYRCASSPSGGPTDTQYFGPGTRLTVL.

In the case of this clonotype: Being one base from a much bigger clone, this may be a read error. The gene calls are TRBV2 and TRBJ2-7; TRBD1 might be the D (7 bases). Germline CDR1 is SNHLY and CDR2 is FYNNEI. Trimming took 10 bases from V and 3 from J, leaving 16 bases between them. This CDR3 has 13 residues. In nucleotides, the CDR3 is TGTGCCACCAGGCGGGACAGATACTACGAGCAGTACTTC. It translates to CATRRDRYYEQYF.

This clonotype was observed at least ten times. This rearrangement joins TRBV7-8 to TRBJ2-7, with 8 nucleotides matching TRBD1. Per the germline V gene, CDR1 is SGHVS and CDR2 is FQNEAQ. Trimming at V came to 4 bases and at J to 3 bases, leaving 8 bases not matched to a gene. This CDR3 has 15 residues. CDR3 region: CASSSTGQDLYEQYF. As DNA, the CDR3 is TGTGCCAGCAGCTCAACGGGACAGGACCTCTACGAGCAGTACTTC.

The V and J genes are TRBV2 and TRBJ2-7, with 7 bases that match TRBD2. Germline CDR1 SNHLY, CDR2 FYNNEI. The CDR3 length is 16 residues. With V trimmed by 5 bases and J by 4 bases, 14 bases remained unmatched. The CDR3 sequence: CASSSSLRRERYEQYF. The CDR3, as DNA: TGTGCCAGCAGTTCGTCTTTACGGCGGGAGAGGTACGAGCAGTACTTC.

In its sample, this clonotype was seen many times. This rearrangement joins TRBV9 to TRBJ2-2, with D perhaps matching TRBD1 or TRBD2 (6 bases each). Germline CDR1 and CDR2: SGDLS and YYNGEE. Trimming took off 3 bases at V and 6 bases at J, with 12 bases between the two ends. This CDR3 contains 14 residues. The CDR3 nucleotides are TGTGCCAGCAGCGACAGGGAGGTTTCCGGGGAGCTGTTTTTT. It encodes CASSDREVSGELFF.

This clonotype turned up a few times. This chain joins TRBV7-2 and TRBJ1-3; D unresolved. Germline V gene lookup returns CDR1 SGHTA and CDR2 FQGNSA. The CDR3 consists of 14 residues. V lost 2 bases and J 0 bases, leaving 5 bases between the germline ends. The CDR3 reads CASSLWSSGNTIYF. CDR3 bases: TGTGCCAGCAGCTTATGGAGCTCTGGAAACACCATATATTTT. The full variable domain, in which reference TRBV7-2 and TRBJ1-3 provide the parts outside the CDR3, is GAGVSQSPSNKVTEKGKDVELRCDPISGHTALYWYRQSLGQGLEFLIYFQGNSAPDKSGLPSDRFSAERTGGSVSTLTIQRTQQEDSAVYLCASSLWSSGNTIYFGEGSWLTVV.

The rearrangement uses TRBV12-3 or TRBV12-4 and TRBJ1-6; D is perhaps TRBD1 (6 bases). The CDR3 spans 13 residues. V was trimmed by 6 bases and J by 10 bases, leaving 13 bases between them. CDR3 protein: CASRRGGRSPLHF. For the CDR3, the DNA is TGTGCCAGCAGGAGGGGGGGGCGGTCACCCCTCCACTTT.

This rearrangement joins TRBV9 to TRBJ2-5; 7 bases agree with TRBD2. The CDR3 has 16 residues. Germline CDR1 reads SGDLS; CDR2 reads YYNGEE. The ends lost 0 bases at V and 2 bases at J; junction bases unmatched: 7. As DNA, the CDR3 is TGTGCCAGCAGCGTAGAGTTCTGGGGGGGGCAAGAGACCCAGTACTTC. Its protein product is CASSVEFWGGQETQYF.

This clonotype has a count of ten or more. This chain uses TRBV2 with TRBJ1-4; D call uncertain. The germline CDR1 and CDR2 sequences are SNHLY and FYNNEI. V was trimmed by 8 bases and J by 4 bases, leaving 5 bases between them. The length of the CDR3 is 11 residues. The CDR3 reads CASHRNEKLFF. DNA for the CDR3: TGTGCCAGCCACCGTAATGAAAAACTGTTTTTT.

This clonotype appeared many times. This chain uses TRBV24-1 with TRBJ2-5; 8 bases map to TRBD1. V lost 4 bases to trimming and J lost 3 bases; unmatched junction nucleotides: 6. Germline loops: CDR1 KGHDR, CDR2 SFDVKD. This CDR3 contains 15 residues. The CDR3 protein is CATSEMTGAEETQYF. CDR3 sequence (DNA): TGTGCCACCAGTGAAATGACAGGGGCCGAAGAGACCCAGTACTTC.